This T cell receptor (beta chain) is drawn from a study of T cell responses to AZD1222 COVID-19 vaccine. Germline values: CDR1 SGHTA, CDR2 FQGNSA. The CDR3 sequence is 15 residues long. V lost 3 bases, J lost 6 bases, and 5 bases stayed unmatched. Of note for this clone: The antigen remains undetermined.

Assay used: immunoSEQ multiplex PCR; TCRdb lists only in-frame clones, some missing. The repertoire has 160,000 or so clones, less than 95% of them found once; the top ten carry 4% to 5.5%. Study outcomes and limitations: Reports say nearly half of spike-specific TCRs go after unmutated variant regions. Just a handful of AZD1222 recipients were seropositive at baseline. Along spike, vaccine-associated CD4 TCRs were found throughout, with dominance at 160-218 and 743-854. Clonal diversity was possibly underestimated; the donors were predominantly white British and more often female.

The chain recombines TRBV7-2 with TRBJ2-1; 10 bases line up with TRBD2. The sample in question was peripheral blood, obtained on day 0 of AZD1222 vaccination. This TCR came from an adult in good health. The CDR3 spells CASSFTSGTGNEQFF. The CDR3 DNA reads TGTGCCAGCAGCTTCACTAGCGGGACGGGCAATGAGCAGTTCTTC.